The clone carrying this TCR beta chain turned up a few times. This CDR3 is built from 13 residues. V shed 5 bases and J 10 bases; nucleotides not matched to a gene: 10. Germline values: CDR1 SGHTA, CDR2 FQGTGA. The entry originates in a study of blood T cell repertoires in COVID-19. The overall study: Samples representing acute and convalescent COVID-19 were sourced from the United States, Italy and Spain.

Using immunoSEQ multiplex PCR, the repertoire was profiled, and TCRdb retains in-frame clones only, with some absent. The sample includes roughly 200,000 clones, roughly nine tenths seen only once; the top ten take approximately 12%. Sequencing was done on a sample of peripheral blood. This chain links TRBV7-3 with TRBJ1-1, with 7 nucleotides matching TRBD1. The sequence was collected from a woman aged 18-30 years who had recovered from COVID-19. Here the CDR3 reads CASSQDRVSAAFF. Here the CDR3 DNA reads TGTGCCAGCAGCCAAGACAGGGTCTCTGCAGCTTTCTTT.